This T cell receptor (beta chain) was obtained from a study of cytomegalovirus exposure and HLA in healthy donors. At collection, donors were nominally healthy, but unrecorded immune exposures were probable. About this clone: Its matching antigen is unknown.

Primers: 60 Vbeta forward and 13 Jbeta reverse. The repertoire was sequenced with immunoSEQ multiplex PCR; TCRdb's copy has only in-frame clones and lacks some. In the table there are more than 150,000 clones, around 77% of which are singletons. Per germline, CDR1 MNHEY and CDR2 SMNVEV (reference sequence). This CDR3 region has 17 residues. The V and J ends lost 0 bases and 0 bases, in that order; junction bases with no gene match: 1. Study observations and caveats: Rarity held for most TCR sequences, but there were some public TCRs that occurred in many donors. Later analysis demonstrated an association between a missense DCLRE1C variant and TCR beta V- and J-gene trimming.

The sample taken for sequencing was PBMCs. This receptor was taken from a woman between 45 and 65 years old in good health and CMV-seropositive. The chain uses TRBV27 and TRBJ1-6; TRBD1 matches 8 bases. The CDR3 is CASSLSTGASYNSPLHF. In nucleotides, the CDR3 is TGTGCCAGCAGTTTATCGACAGGGGCCTCCTATAATTCACCCCTCCACTTT.